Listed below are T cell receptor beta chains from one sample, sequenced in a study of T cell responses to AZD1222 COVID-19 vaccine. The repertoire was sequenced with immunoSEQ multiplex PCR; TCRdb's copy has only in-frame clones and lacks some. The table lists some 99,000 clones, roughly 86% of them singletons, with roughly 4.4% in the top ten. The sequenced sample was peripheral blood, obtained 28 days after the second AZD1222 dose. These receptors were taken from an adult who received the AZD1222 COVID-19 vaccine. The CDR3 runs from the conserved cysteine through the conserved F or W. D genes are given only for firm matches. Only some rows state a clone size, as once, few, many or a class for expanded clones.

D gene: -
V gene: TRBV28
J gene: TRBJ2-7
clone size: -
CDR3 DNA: TGTGCCAGCAGTTTAGGCCACTCCTACGAGCAGTACTTC
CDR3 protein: CASSLGHSYEQYF

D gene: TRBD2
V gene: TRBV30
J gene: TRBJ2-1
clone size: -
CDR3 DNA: TGTGCCTGGAGTGGGGGGCGGACTAGCGGGAGTATTGATGAGCAGTTCTTC
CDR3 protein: CAWSGGRTSGSIDEQFF

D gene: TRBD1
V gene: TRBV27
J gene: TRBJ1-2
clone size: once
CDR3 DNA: TGTGCCAGCGCCTCGGGACAGGGGGCGAATGGCTACACCTTC
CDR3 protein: CASASGQGANGYTF

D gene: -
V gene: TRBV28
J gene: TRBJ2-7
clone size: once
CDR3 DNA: TGTGCCAGCCTTCCCTACTCGGGCAGACCCTACGAGCAGTACTTC
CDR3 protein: CASLPYSGRPYEQYF

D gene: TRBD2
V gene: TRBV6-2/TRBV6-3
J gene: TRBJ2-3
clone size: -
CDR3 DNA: TGTGCCAGCAGTTACTCGCCGGGAGGGCCTCCAACAGATACGCAGTATTTT
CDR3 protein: CASSYSPGGPPTDTQYF

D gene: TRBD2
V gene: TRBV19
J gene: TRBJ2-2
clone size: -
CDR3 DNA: TGTGCCAGTAGTATCCCACTAGCGGGTAGGACCGGGGAGCTGTTTTTT
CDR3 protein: CASSIPLAGRTGELFF

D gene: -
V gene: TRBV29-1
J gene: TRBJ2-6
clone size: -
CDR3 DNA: TGCAGCGTTCAACGGGACGTGGACTCTGGGGCCAACGTCCTGACTTTC
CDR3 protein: CSVQRDVDSGANVLTF

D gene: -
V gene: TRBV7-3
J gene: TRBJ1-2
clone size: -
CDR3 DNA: TGTGCCAGCAGCTTAAGTCCAGGGGATTCTTATGGCTACACCTTC
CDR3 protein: CASSLSPGDSYGYTF

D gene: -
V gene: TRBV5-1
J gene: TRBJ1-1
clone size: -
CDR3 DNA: TGCGCCAGCAGCTTGGAGGTCAGGGTAAGATTGAACACTGAAGCTTTCTTT
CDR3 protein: CASSLEVRVRLNTEAFF

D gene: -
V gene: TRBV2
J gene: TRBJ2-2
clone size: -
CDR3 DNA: TGTGCCAGCAGTGAAAGGGCAACAAGGAACACCGGGGAGCTGTTTTTT
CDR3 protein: CASSERATRNTGELFF

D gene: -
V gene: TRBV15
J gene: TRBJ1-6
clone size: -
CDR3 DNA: TGTGCCACCAGCTTACGACAGGACTATAATTCACCCCTCCACTTT
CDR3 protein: CATSLRQDYNSPLHF

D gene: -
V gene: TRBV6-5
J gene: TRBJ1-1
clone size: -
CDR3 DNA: TGTGCCAGCAGTTACAGAGGGAACACTGAAGCTTTCTTT
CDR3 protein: CASSYRGNTEAFF

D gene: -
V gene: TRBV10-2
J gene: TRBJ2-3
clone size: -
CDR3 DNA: TGCGCCAGCAGTGAGAGGTCTGAGGGAGATACGCAGTATTTT
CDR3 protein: CASSERSEGDTQYF

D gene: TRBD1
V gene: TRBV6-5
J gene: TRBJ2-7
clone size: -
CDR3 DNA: TGTGCCAGCATAGTGGCAGGGGGCTACGAGCAGTACTTC
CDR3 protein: CASIVAGGYEQYF

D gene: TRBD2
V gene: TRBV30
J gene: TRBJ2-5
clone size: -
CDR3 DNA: TGTGCCTGGGAAGGACTAGCGGGGTACCAAGAGACCCAGTACTTC
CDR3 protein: CAWEGLAGYQETQYF

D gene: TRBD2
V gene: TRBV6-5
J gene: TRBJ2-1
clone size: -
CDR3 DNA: TGTGCCAGCAGTTCGACGCCTAGCGGCTACAATGAGCAGTTCTTC
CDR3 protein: CASSSTPSGYNEQFF

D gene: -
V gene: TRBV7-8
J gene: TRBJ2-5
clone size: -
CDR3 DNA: TGTGCCAGCAGCCGTAAGACTAGTGCAGAGACCCAGTACTTC
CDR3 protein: CASSRKTSAETQYF

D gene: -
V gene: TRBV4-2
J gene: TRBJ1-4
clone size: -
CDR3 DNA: TGTGCCAGCAGCCAAGGTCAGGGGAAACGGAATGAAAAACTGTTTTTT
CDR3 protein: CASSQGQGKRNEKLFF

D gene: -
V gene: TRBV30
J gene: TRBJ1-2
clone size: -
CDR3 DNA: TGTGCCTCCATCGAAGCCAGGCCCCCCTATGGCTACACCTTC
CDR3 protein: CASIEARPPYGYTF

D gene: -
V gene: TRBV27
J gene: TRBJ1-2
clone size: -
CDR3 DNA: TGTGCCAGCAGTCCCCAGTTAAACTATGGCTACACCTTC
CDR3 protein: CASSPQLNYGYTF

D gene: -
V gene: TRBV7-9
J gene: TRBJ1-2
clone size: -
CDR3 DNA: TGTGCCAGCAGCCCCGAAGAACGGGGGCGCTTATATGGCTACACCTTC
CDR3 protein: CASSPEERGRLYGYTF

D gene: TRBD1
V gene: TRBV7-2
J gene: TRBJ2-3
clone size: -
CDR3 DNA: TGTGCCAGCAGCCCAATCGGGACAGGGGGCGCAGATACGCAGTATTTT
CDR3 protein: CASSPIGTGGADTQYF

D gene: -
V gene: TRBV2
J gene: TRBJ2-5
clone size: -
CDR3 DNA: TGTGCCAGCGGTGACGGGGGCCACCAAGAGACCCAGTACTTC
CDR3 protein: CASGDGGHQETQYF

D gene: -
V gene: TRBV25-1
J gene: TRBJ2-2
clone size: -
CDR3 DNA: TGTGCCAGCAGTGAGCCTAGCGCGAGCACCGGGGAGCTGTTTTTT
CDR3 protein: CASSEPSASTGELFF

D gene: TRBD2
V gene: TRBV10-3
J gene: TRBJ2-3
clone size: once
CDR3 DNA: TGTGCCATCAGTGAGTCGGGGCTAGCGGGGGGCACAGATACGCAGTATTTT
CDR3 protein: CAISESGLAGGTDTQYF